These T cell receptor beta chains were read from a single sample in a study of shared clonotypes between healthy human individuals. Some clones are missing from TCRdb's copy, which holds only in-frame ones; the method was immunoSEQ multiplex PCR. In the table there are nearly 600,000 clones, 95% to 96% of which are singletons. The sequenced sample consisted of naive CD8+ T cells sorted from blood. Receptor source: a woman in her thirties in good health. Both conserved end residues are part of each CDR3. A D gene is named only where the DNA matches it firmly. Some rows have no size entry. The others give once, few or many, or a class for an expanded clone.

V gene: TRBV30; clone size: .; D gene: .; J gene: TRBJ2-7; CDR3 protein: CAWSDHREQYF; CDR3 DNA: TGTGCCTGGAGTGACCATCGCGAGCAGTACTTC
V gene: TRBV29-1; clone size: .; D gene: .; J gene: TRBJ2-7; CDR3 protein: CSVEYLKGYEQYF; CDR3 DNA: TGCAGCGTTGAGTATCTAAAAGGCTACGAGCAGTACTTC
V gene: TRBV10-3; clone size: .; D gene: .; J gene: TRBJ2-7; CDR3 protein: CAISDPTLSPGPPGEEQYF; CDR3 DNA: TGTGCCATCAGTGACCCAACCTTGTCCCCGGGGCCCCCGGGAGAGGAGCAGTACTTC
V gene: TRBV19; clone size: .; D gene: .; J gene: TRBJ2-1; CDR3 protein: CASSIRTPSSYNEQFF; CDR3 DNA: TGTGCCAGTAGTATACGGACTCCGAGCTCCTACAATGAGCAGTTCTTC
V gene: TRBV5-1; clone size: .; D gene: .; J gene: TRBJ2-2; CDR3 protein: CARTWRVPLAGELFF; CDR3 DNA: TGCGCCAGGACTTGGCGGGTGCCTCTCGCCGGGGAGCTGTTTTTT
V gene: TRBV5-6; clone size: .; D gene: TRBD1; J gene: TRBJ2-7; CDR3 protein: CASGSGTGRYEQYF; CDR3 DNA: TGTGCCAGCGGCTCCGGGACAGGGCGTTACGAGCAGTACTTC
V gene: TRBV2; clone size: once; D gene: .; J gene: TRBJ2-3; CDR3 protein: CASSEGGSGPSTDTQYF; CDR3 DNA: TGTGCCAGCAGTGAAGGAGGGAGCGGACCCAGCACAGATACGCAGTATTTT
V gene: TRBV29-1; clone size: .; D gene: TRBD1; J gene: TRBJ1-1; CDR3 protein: CSVEGLDRQGAVTEAFF; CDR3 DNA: TGCAGCGTTGAAGGACTCGATCGGCAGGGGGCTGTCACTGAAGCTTTCTTT
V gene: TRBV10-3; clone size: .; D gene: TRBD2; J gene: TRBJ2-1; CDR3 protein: CAIMGSGRSHEQFF; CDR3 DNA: TGTGCCATCATGGGTAGCGGGAGGTCGCATGAGCAGTTCTTC
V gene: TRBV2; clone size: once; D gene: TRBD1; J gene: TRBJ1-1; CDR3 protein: CASSEGTGEDAFF; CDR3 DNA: TGTGCCAGCAGTGAAGGGACAGGGGAAGATGCTTTCTTT
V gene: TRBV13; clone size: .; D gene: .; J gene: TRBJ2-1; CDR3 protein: CASSPFGGQWTYNEQFF; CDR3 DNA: TGTGCCAGCAGCCCCTTCGGGGGTCAATGGACCTACAATGAGCAGTTCTTC
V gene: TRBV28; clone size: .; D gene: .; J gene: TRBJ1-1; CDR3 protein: CASSLLREDTEAFF; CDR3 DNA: TGTGCCAGCAGTTTATTGCGGGAGGACACTGAAGCTTTCTTT
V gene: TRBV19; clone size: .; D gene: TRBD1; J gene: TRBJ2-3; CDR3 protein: CASSTGGGDTQYF; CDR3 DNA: TGTGCCAGTAGCACAGGGGGAGGAGATACGCAGTATTTT
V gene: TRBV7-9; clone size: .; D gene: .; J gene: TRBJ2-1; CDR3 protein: CASSLVREYNEQFF; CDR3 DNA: TGTGCCAGCAGCTTAGTCCGGGAGTACAATGAGCAGTTCTTC
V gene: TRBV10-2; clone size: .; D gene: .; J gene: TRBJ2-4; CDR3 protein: CASSGRGNIQYF; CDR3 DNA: TGCGCCAGCAGTGGCAGGGGAAACATTCAGTACTTC
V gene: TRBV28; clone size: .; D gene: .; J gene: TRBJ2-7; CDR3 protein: CASMRAGSSYEQYF; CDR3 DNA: TGTGCCAGCATGCGCGCCGGGAGCTCCTACGAGCAGTACTTC
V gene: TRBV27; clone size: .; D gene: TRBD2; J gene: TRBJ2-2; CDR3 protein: CASAFSGRRTGELFF; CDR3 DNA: TGTGCCAGCGCCTTTAGCGGGAGGAGGACCGGGGAGCTGTTTTTT
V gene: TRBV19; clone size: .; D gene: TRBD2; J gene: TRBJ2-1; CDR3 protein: CASTRGLVPSNEQFF; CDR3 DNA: TGTGCCAGTACCCGGGGACTAGTCCCTTCAAATGAGCAGTTCTTC
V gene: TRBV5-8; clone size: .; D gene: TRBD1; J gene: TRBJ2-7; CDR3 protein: CASSLGQGVYEQYF; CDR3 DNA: TGTGCCAGCAGCTTAGGCCAGGGGGTCTACGAGCAGTACTTC
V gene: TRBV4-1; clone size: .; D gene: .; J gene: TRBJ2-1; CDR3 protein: CASSPVGRSAYNEQFF; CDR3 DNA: TGCGCCAGCAGCCCCGTCGGAAGGAGCGCCTACAATGAGCAGTTCTTC
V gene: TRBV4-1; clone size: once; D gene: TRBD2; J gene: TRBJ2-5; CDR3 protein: CASSHPGLAGGLETQYF; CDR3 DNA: TGCGCCAGCAGCCACCCGGGACTAGCGGGAGGATTGGAGACCCAGTACTTC
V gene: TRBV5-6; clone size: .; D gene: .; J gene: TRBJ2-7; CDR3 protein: CASSLVGEQYF; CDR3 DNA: TGTGCCAGCAGCTTGGTTGGGGAGCAGTACTTC
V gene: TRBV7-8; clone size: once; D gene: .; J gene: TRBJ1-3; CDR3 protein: CASSLAEFSGNTIYF; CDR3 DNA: TGTGCCAGCAGCTTAGCGGAGTTCTCTGGAAACACCATATATTTT